A single sample gave rise to the 8 T cell receptor beta chains below, sequenced in a study of graft-versus-host responses after intestinal transplantation. Investigators treated the graft tissue so that it released intraepithelial and lamina propria lymphocytes. Here immunoSEQ multiplex PCR was the method, and the copy in TCRdb shows in-frame clones only, minus some. This table has over 60,000 clones, approximately 91% appearing once. Sequenced here: ileum tissue, sampled around 350 days after transplant. The receptors were sampled from a human patient who received an intestinal transplant, so some T cells may come from the graft donor.

This sequence joins TRBV7-2 and TRBJ2-5, with D hard to call. Per germline, CDR1 SGHTA and CDR2 FQGNSA. V lost 8 bases, J lost 1 base, and 8 bases lay in between. The CDR3 runs 12 residues. CDR3 residues: CASQAPQETQYF. CDR3 bases: TGTGCCAGCCAAGCACCCCAAGAGACCCAGTACTTC.

The chain carries TRBV28 and TRBJ2-7; D is uncertain. Germline CDR1 MDHEN, CDR2 SYDVKM. The CDR3 has 12 amino acids. V dropped 2 bases and J dropped 1 base, with 3 bases sitting between them. The CDR3 region is CASSLPSYEQYF. In DNA form, the CDR3 reads TGTGCCAGCAGTTTACCTTCCTACGAGCAGTACTTC.

CDR3 nucleotide sequence: TGTGCCAGCAGTAGGACCCTGGGAGATACGCAGTATTTT. This sequence encodes CASSRTLGDTQYF. The rearrangement links TRBV2 to TRBJ2-3, with no clear D. The CDR3 sequence is 13 residues long. Germline CDR1 is SNHLY and CDR2 is FYNNEI. Trimming left V 5 bases short and J 5 bases short, with 11 bases between.

This chain links TRBV6-6 with TRBJ2-2, with TRBD1 as a possible D gene (6 bases). Trimming removed 6 bases at V and 5 bases at J, with 10 bases between. The CDR3 extends over 13 amino acids. Germline loops: CDR1 MNHNY, CDR2 SVGAGI (reference sequence). As DNA, the CDR3 is TGTGCCAGCAGGCACAGGGAGACCGGGGAGCTGTTTTTT. Translating it yields CASRHRETGELFF.

The chain employs TRBV29-1 and TRBJ1-1; TRBD1 matches at 7 bases. The junction had 8 bases not matched to a gene; V was cut back by 6 bases and J by 7 bases. The CDR3 is made up of 12 amino acids. Per the germline V gene, CDR1 is SQVTM and CDR2 is ANQGSEA. CDR3 sequence (DNA): TGCAGCGTCCTGGGGGGGACAGTTGAAGCTTTCTTT. Protein product: CSVLGGTVEAFF.

The CDR3 nucleotides read TGTGCCAGCAGTTTCGTCAGGAACAGTAACTATGGCTACACCTTC. It specifies CASSFVRNSNYGYTF. The chain employs TRBV28 and TRBJ1-2; D unclear. In germline, CDR1 is MDHEN, CDR2 SYDVKM. The ends were cut back, 3 bases at V and 1 base at J, with 12 bases in the middle. The CDR3 length is 15 residues.

This chain links TRBV30 with TRBJ1-5; D is unresolved. Germline CDR1 GTSNPN, CDR2 SVGIG (reference sequence). V dropped 0 bases and J dropped 4 bases, with 13 bases sitting between them. The CDR3 spans 15 residues. CDR3 bases: TGTGCCTGGAGTGTACAACATCAAAAAAATCAGCCCCAGCATTTT. It specifies CAWSVQHQKNQPQHF.

The rearrangement uses TRBV11-3 and TRBJ2-7; D may match TRBD1 or TRBD2 (5 bases each). Germline loops: CDR1 SGHNT, CDR2 YENEEA. This CDR3 comprises 14 residues. V lost 1 base to trimming and J lost 7 bases, with 14 bases between them. The CDR3 region is CASSLAPMGDEQYF. CDR3 in DNA: TGTGCCAGCAGCTTAGCCCCTATGGGGGATGAGCAGTACTTC.